This record looks at one T cell receptor (beta chain) sequence and its context. The antigen is unknown. The sample comes from a study of cytotoxic CD8 clonotypes in ibrutinib-treated CLL. Whole-study findings and limits: Clonality correlated strongly with circulating CD8+ T cells and exceeded age-matched healthy donors at baseline.

The CDR3 has 15 residues. V was clipped by 7 bases and J by 4 bases, with 19 bases between them. Looked up from germline, CDR1 is LNHDA and CDR2 is SQIVND (reference sequence). The assay was immunoSEQ multiplex PCR, and TCRdb's table has in-frame clones only and misses some. The sample records nearly 50,000 clones, 50% to 65% being singletons. J is TRBJ1-1 and V is TRBV19, with D possibly TRBD1 on 5 matching bases. Sequenced here: PBMCs, sampled after 24 months of ibrutinib treatment. The clonotype was recovered from a human donor with chronic lymphocytic leukemia. CDR3 loop: CASTLGGQGGTEAFF. CDR3 nucleotides: TGTGCCAGTACTCTCGGGGGTCAAGGAGGCACTGAAGCTTTCTTT.